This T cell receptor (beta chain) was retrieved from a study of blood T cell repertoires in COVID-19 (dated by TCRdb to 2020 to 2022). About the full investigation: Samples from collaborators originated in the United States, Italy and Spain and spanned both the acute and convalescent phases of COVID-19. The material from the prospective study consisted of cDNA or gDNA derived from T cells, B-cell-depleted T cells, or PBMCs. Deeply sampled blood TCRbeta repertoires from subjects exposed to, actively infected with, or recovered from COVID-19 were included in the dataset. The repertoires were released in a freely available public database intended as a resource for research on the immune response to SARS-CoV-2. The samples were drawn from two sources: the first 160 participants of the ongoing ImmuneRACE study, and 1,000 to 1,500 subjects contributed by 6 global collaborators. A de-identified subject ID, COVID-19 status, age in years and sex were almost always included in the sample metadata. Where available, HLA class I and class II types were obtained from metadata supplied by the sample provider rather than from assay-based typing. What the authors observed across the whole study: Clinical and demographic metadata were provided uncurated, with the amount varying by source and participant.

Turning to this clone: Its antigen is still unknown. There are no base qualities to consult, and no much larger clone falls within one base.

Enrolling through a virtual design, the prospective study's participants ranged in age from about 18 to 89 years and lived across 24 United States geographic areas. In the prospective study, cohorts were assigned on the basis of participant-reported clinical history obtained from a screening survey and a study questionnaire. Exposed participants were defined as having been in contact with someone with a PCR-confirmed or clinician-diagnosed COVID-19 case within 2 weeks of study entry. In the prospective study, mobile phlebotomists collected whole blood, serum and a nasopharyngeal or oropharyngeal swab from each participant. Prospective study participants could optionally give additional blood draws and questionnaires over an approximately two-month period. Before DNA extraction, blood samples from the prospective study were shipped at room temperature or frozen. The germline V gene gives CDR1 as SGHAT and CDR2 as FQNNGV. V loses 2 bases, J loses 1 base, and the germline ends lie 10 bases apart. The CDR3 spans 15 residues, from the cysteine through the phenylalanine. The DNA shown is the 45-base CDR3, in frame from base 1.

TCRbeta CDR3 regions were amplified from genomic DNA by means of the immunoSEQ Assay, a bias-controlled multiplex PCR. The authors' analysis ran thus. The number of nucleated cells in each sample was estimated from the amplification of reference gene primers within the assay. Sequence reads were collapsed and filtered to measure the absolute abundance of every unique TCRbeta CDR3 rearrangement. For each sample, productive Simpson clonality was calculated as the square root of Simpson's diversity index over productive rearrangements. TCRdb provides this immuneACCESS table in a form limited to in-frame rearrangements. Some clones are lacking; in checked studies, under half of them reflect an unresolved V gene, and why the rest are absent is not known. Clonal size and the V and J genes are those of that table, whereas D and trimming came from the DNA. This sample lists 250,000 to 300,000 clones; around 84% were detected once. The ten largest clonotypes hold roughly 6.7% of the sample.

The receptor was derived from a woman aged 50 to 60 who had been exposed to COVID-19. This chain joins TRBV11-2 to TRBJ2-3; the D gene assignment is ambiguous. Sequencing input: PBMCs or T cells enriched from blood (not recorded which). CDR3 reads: CASSLLGSRTDTQYF. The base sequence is TGTGCCAGCAGCTTATTGGGCTCGCGCACAGATACGCAGTATTTT. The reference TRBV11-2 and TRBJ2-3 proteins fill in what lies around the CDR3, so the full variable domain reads EAGVAQSPRYKIIEKRQSVAFWCNPISGHATLYWYQQILGQGPKLLIQFQNNGVVDDSQLPKDRFSAERLKGVDSTLKIQPAKLEDSAVYLCASSLLGSRTDTQYFGPGTRLTVL.